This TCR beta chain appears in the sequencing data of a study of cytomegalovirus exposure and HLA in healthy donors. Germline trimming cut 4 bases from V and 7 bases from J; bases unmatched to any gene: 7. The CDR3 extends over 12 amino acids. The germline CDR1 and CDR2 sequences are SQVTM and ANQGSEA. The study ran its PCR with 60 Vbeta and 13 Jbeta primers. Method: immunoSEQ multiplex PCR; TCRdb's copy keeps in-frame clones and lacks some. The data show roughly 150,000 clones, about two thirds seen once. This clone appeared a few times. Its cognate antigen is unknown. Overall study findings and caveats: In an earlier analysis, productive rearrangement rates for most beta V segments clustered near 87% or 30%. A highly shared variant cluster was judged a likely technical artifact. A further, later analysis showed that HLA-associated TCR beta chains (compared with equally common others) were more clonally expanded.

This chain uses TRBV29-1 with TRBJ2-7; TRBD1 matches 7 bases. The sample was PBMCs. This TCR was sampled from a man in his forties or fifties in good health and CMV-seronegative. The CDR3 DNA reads TGCAGCGTTGGCAGACAGGGTGAAGAGCAGTACTTC. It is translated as CSVGRQGEEQYF.